The 10 T cell receptor beta chains below were found in one sample sequenced in a study of early T cells in non-severe SARS-CoV-2 infection (dated by TCRdb to the early 2020s). Receptors were amplified or captured by 5' RACE. This sample was sequenced with a NextSeq 500. The public reads were run again by TCRdb, first through fastp at Q25 and then through MiXCR, and only productive beta chains were kept. Rows are unified per CDR3 protein, each entry keeping the most common DNA and genes. Within this sample are around 58,000 distinct CDR3 sequences, with just under 5% of them counted one time only. 4% to 5% of the sample is in the top ten clones. The material sequenced was whole blood. Source of these receptors: an adult who was a healthcare worker with PCR-confirmed SARS-CoV-2 infection or an uninfected control (not recorded which).

This clonotype was counted between two and nine times. The chain carries TRBV7-2 and TRBJ2-3; D is uncertain. The germline V gene has CDR1 SGHTA and CDR2 FQGNSA. The CDR3 loop spans 12 amino acids. V lost 5 bases to trimming and J lost 6 bases, with 9 bases between them. The DNA for the CDR3 is TGTGCCAGCAGCCCAAGCTCCGATACGCAGTATTTT. It translates to CASSPSSDTQYF. The whole variable domain, filled in from reference TRBV7-2 and TRBJ2-3, reads GAGVSQSPSNKVTEKGKDVELRCDPISGHTALYWYRQSLGQGLEFLIYFQGNSAPDKSGLPSDRFSAERTGGSVSTLTIQRTQQEDSAVYLCASSPSSDTQYFGPGTRLTVL.

This clonotype occurred many times. This chain uses TRBV28 with TRBJ1-2, with D perhaps TRBD1 (6 bases). From germline, CDR1 is MDHEN and CDR2 SYDVKM. The CDR3 is 14 amino acids. The germline V and J ends were trimmed by 3 bases and 5 bases, with 13 bases remaining between them. The CDR3 protein is CASSLLVRGYGYTF. The CDR3 DNA reads TGTGCCAGCAGTTTGTTGGTCAGGGGTTATGGCTACACCTTC.

V gene TRBV15 combines with J gene TRBJ2-1; no reliable D call. The V and J ends lost 1 base and 8 bases respectively, with 9 bases between them. Germline CDR1 reads LNHNV; CDR2 reads YYDKDF (reference sequence). The CDR3 spans 13 residues. The CDR3 DNA sequence: TGTGCCACCAGCAGAGCTCGGCTGGATGAGCAGTTCTTC. Translating it yields CATSRARLDEQFF.

This clonotype showed up many times. The chain employs TRBV24-1 and TRBJ2-1; D may be TRBD2 (6 bases). Germline V CDR1 and CDR2: KGHDR, SFDVKD. This CDR3 region has 17 residues. Trimming took off 4 bases at V and 4 bases at J, with 19 bases between the two ends. In DNA form, the CDR3 reads TGTGCCACCAGTGACATCCATAGCGGAACAACGTACAATGAGCAGTTCTTC. It specifies CATSDIHSGTTYNEQFF.

The chain uses TRBV9 and TRBJ1-1; unclear D gene. CDR1 SGDLS and CDR2 YYNGEE come from the germline V gene. The V end lost 2 bases, the J end lost 1 base, and 12 bases lay between the germline ends. CDR3 size: 15 residues. The CDR3 is CASSVGPSSNTEAFF. Written as DNA, the CDR3 is TGTGCCAGCAGCGTTGGACCAAGCTCGAACACTGAAGCTTTCTTT.

This clonotype was seen repeatedly, ten times or more. V and J are TRBV29-1 and TRBJ2-3, with D hard to call. The CDR3 length is 11 residues. The V and J ends lost 4 bases and 7 bases respectively, with 9 bases between them. Germline V CDR1 and CDR2: SQVTM, ANQGSEA. CDR3 region: CSVAEANTQYF. The CDR3, as DNA: TGCAGCGTTGCCGAAGCGAATACGCAGTATTTT.

This clonotype was picked up many times. This chain connects TRBV30 to TRBJ1-2; D remains ambiguous. CDR3 size: 15 residues. Per the germline V gene, CDR1 is GTSNPN and CDR2 is SVGIG (reference sequence). The V end lost 3 bases, the J end lost 4 bases, and 18 bases lay between the germline ends. The CDR3 DNA reads as TGTGCCTGGAGCCCTGGACCTTTGGAGGGCTATGGCTACACCTTC. Translated: CAWSPGPLEGYGYTF.

This clonotype was detected many times. This chain joins TRBV6-6 and TRBJ2-3; possible D gene TRBD1, 6 bases. The CDR3 has 14 residues. The V gene's germline CDR1 is MNHNY and CDR2 SVGAGI (reference sequence). Trimming left V 6 bases short and J 1 base short, with 11 bases between. Here the CDR3 reads CASREQGRTDTQYF. The CDR3 DNA follows: TGTGCCAGCAGAGAACAGGGACGCACAGATACGCAGTATTTT.

This clonotype was detected ten times or more. The chain combines TRBV5-1 with TRBJ2-7; D unclear. The V and J ends lost 4 bases and 1 base respectively, with 9 bases between them. Germline V CDR1 and CDR2: SGHRS, YFSETQ. This CDR3 spans 13 amino acids. The CDR3 loop is CASSTPSSYEQYF. In DNA form, the CDR3 reads TGCGCCAGCAGCACCCCCAGTTCCTACGAGCAGTACTTC.

This clonotype was detected ten times or more. This chain connects TRBV13 to TRBJ2-7; TRBD2 is a possible D gene (7 bases). The length of the CDR3 is 14 residues. CDR1 and CDR2 from the germline V gene are PRHDT and FYEKMQ (reference sequence). Trimming left V 7 bases short and J 2 bases short, with 15 bases between. In DNA, the CDR3 is TGTGCCAGCACCCGACGGGGGGCAACCTACGAGCAGTACTTC. This gives the protein CASTRRGATYEQYF.